The 23 T cell receptor beta chains reported below all come from one sample, sequenced in a study of OX40 agonist ivuxolimab in advanced cancers. Clones were sequenced by immunoSEQ multiplex PCR, and TCRdb holds only the in-frame ones, with some missing. The data contain about 72,000 clones, about nine tenths of them seen just once; the ten biggest clones take up less than 6%. The source material was CD4+ or CD8+ T cells sorted from blood, sampled in a trial of the OX40 agonist ivuxolimab. Every receptor here comes from an adult with an advanced solid tumor such as melanoma, head and neck, liver or kidney cancer.

The CDR3 protein is CASGLVTSGGGFLETQYF. The CDR3 DNA reads TGTGCTAGTGGTTTGGTGACTAGCGGGGGGGGATTTTTGGAGACCCAGTACTTC. The J gene is TRBJ2-5, the V gene TRBV12-5; 14 bases match TRBD2. The germline gives CDR1 LGHNT, CDR2 FRNRAP. This CDR3 has 18 residues. V trimming: 0 bases; J trimming: 5 bases; junction bases outside the gene matches: 8.

V is TRBV14 and J is TRBJ2-7, with a tentative D call TRBD1 (6 bases). Germline-derived CDR1 and CDR2 are SGHDN and FVKESK. V was clipped by 3 bases and J by 5 bases, with 17 bases between them. CDR3 length: 15 residues. CDR3 coding DNA: TGTGCCAGCAGCCAGTCTCAGGGGATCAGGGACGAGCAGTACTTC. Amino acid sequence: CASSQSQGIRDEQYF.

Remarks on this clone: Germline and junction disagree at one end, which may indicate a read error. This chain connects TRBV7-7 to TRBJ2-5; perhaps TRBD2 as D (5 bases). CDR1 is SSHAT, CDR2 FNYEAQ, per germline (reference sequence). The CDR3 consists of 15 residues. The CDR3 loop reads CASSSTPGVGETQYF. CDR3 DNA: TGTGCTAGCAGCTCAACCCCCGGGGTGGGAGAGACCCAGTACTTC.

J is TRBJ2-3 and V is TRBV2; 13 bases line up with TRBD2. There are 16 residues in the CDR3. Germline V CDR1 and CDR2: SNHLY, FYNNEI. With V trimmed by 6 bases and J by 3 bases, 6 bases remained unmatched. The CDR3 nucleotides read TGTGCCAGCAGGACCGGGACTAGCGGGGATACAGATACGCAGTATTTT. This sequence encodes CASRTGTSGDTDTQYF.

This clone has only one observation. The chain carries TRBV9 and TRBJ1-3, with D possibly matching TRBD1 (5 bases). The V end lost 0 bases, the J end lost 0 bases, and 7 bases lay between the germline ends. Looked up from germline, CDR1 is SGDLS and CDR2 is YYNGEE. The CDR3 totals 15 residues. The CDR3, as DNA: TGTGCCAGCAGCGTAGACGGGGGCTCTGGAAACACCATATATTTT. It is translated as CASSVDGGSGNTIYF.

The V gene is TRBV19, the J gene TRBJ2-7, with TRBD2 matching 11 bases. The CDR3 totals 14 residues. Germline V CDR1 and CDR2: LNHDA, SQIVND (reference sequence). J lost 5 bases, V lost 6 bases, and 6 bases had no gene match. CDR3 bases: TGTGCCAGTAGCACTAGCGGGAGTGACGACGAGCAGTACTTC. It yields the protein CASSTSGSDDEQYF.

The chain is built from TRBV19 and TRBJ1-2, with D possibly TRBD1 on 6 matching bases. The germline V gene encodes CDR1 LNHDA and CDR2 SQIVND (reference sequence). The CDR3 spans 14 residues. Trimming removed 5 bases from V and 3 bases from J, with 13 bases in between. The CDR3: CASSSGERYYGYTF. The DNA of the CDR3 is TGTGCCAGTAGTTCAGGGGAGCGGTACTATGGCTACACCTTC.

J is TRBJ1-2 and V is TRBV15; possibly TRBD1 for D (5 bases). The V end lost 4 bases, the J end lost 8 bases, and 14 bases lay between the germline ends. Looked up from germline, CDR1 is LNHNV and CDR2 is YYDKDF (reference sequence). The CDR3 has 13 residues. In DNA form, the CDR3 reads TGTGCCACCAGCATCCCGGGACCTCAAGGCTACACCTTC. Its translation: CATSIPGPQGYTF. The full variable domain, its missing parts supplied by reference TRBV15 and TRBJ1-2, is DAMVIQNPRYQVTQFGKPVTLSCSQTLNHNVMYWYQQKSSQAPKLLFHYYDKDFNNEADTPDNFQSRRPNTSFCFLDIRSPGLGDTAMYLCATSIPGPQGYTFGSGTRLTVV.

The chain employs TRBV18 and TRBJ2-7, with D possibly matching TRBD2 (6 bases). In germline, CDR1 is KGHSH, CDR2 LQKENI. This CDR3 has 16 residues. V was shortened by 0 bases and J by 0 bases, with 12 bases between the two germline ends. This CDR3 reads CASSPPAAGSSYEQYF. The CDR3 bases are TGTGCCAGCTCACCACCGGCTGCGGGGAGCTCCTACGAGCAGTACTTC.

This clone was seen a single time. The CDR3 protein is CASSPGESTYEQYF. In nucleotides, the CDR3 is TGTGCCAGCAGCCCAGGGGAGTCTACCTACGAGCAGTACTTC. The chain links TRBV7-9 to TRBJ2-7, with a weak D call TRBD1 (6 bases). This CDR3 is built from 14 residues. The germline V and J ends were trimmed by 5 bases and 2 bases, with 13 bases remaining between them. Germline values: CDR1 SEHNR, CDR2 FQNEAQ (reference sequence).

This chain connects TRBV12-5 to TRBJ2-5; TRBD1 or TRBD2 may be the D gene (5 bases each). This CDR3 is 14 amino acids long. The germline CDR1 and CDR2 sequences are LGHNT and FRNRAP. V was clipped by 3 bases and J by 2 bases, with 10 bases between them. CDR3 sequence reads: CASGLMGEQETQYF. Here the CDR3 DNA reads TGTGCTAGTGGTTTAATGGGGGAACAAGAGACCCAGTACTTC.

The chain recombines TRBV23-1 with TRBJ1-4, with D tentatively TRBD1 (5 bases). TRBV23-1 is marked as an open reading frame, function uncertain. The CDR3 spans 15 residues. The V end lost 3 bases, the J end lost 3 bases, and 11 bases lay between the germline ends. CDR3 in amino acids: CASSHSGPANEKLFF. The CDR3 DNA reads as TGCGCCAGCAGTCACTCGGGGCCGGCTAATGAAAAACTGTTTTTT.

The gene calls are TRBV4-1 and TRBJ1-4, with D uncertain. V was shortened by 3 bases and J by 0 bases, with 8 bases between the two germline ends. This CDR3 is built from 15 residues. Per the germline V gene, CDR1 is MGHRA and CDR2 is YSYEKL. CDR3 in amino acids: CASSQTLATNEKLFF. CDR3 bases: TGCGCCAGCAGCCAGACGTTAGCAACTAATGAAAAACTGTTTTTT.

The chain employs TRBV5-8 and TRBJ1-2; 9 bases match TRBD1. Trimming removed 1 base from V and 3 bases from J; junction bases left unmatched: 10. There are 17 residues in the CDR3. Germline values: CDR1 SGHTS, CDR2 YDEGEE. The CDR3 reads CASSLISSDRGYYGYTF. CDR3 nucleotide sequence: TGTGCCAGCAGCTTGATTTCCTCGGACAGGGGCTACTATGGCTACACCTTC.

The CDR3 sequence is CASSSPGQTFEQYF. The CDR3 coding sequence is TGTGCCAGCAGCTCTCCGGGACAGACCTTCGAGCAGTACTTC. V usage is TRBV5-4 and J usage is TRBJ2-7; TRBD1 matches 7 bases. The germline CDR1 and CDR2 sequences are SGHNT and YYREEE (reference sequence). CDR3 length equals 14 residues. After removal of 3 bases from V and 6 bases from J, the junction contained 9 bases not matched to a gene.

V is TRBV5-5 and J is TRBJ1-2; 8 bases fit TRBD1. V was pared by 3 bases and J by 4 bases, with 5 bases of the junction left unmatched. Germline V gives CDR1 SGHKS, CDR2 YYEKEE (reference sequence). This CDR3 contains 14 residues. The DNA of the CDR3 is TGTGCCAGCAGCTATCCAGGGGGCGCCTATGGCTACACCTTC. It translates to CASSYPGGAYGYTF.

The CDR3 DNA follows: TGTGCTAGTGGTTTGGGGAATCAGCCCCAGCATTTT. Its translation: CASGLGNQPQHF. The chain recombines TRBV12-5 with TRBJ1-5, with no clear D. V gave up 1 base and J gave up 4 bases, with 2 bases separating them. The CDR3 extends over 12 amino acids. CDR1 LGHNT and CDR2 FRNRAP come from the germline V gene.

The rearrangement links TRBV11-2 to TRBJ2-7; D call uncertain. The germline gives CDR1 SGHAT, CDR2 FQNNGV. V was trimmed by 1 base and J by 1 base, leaving 8 bases between them. CDR3 length: 14 residues. CDR3: CASSLAAASYEQYF. The CDR3 DNA reads TGTGCCAGCAGCTTAGCGGCAGCATCCTACGAGCAGTACTTC.

The chain is built from TRBV5-6 and TRBJ1-5; D call uncertain. This CDR3 has 15 residues. Germline V CDR1 and CDR2: SGHDT, YYEEEE. V lost 4 bases and J 2 bases, leaving 13 bases between the germline ends. The CDR3 region is CASSLTPMGNQPQHF. CDR3 DNA sequence: TGTGCCAGCAGCCTGACTCCAATGGGCAATCAGCCCCAGCATTTT.

V gene TRBV15 combines with J gene TRBJ1-4; weak D call: TRBD1 (6 bases). The germline V gene has CDR1 LNHNV and CDR2 YYDKDF (reference sequence). Trimming shortened V by 2 bases and J by 4 bases, and 11 bases separated the two germline ends. The CDR3 spans 15 residues. The CDR3 here is CATSRTGSGNEKLFF. The CDR3 bases are TGTGCCACCAGCAGAACAGGGAGTGGTAATGAAAAACTGTTTTTT.

This clone has just one count. Other nucleotide sequences in the sample specify the same CDR3. As DNA, the CDR3 is TGCGCCAGCAGCCCTCGTTTAGCGGGGGGGCAAGGCATTCAGTACTTC. Its protein is CASSPRLAGGQGIQYF. The J gene is TRBJ2-4, the V gene TRBV4-3, with 11 bases that match TRBD2. The CDR3 runs to 16 residues. V gave up 4 bases and J gave up 9 bases; unmatched junction bases: 11. Germline V gives CDR1 LGHNA, CDR2 YSLEER.

The chain recombines TRBV6-5 with TRBJ2-2; D call uncertain. V lost 6 bases, J lost 5 bases, and 10 bases lay in between. Germline V lookup: CDR1 MNHEY, CDR2 SVGAGI. This CDR3 is 13 amino acids long. CDR3 loop: CASSHPGTGELFF. CDR3 sequence (DNA): TGTGCCAGCAGCCACCCCGGAACCGGGGAGCTGTTTTTT.

This chain connects TRBV29-1 to TRBJ2-1; no clear D gene. V dropped 3 bases and J dropped 8 bases, with 11 bases sitting between them. The CDR3 covers 12 residues. Germline V gene sequence: CDR1 SQVTM, CDR2 ANQGSEA. CDR3 amino acids: CSVEIRADEQFF. The CDR3 region has the DNA TGCAGCGTTGAGATACGGGCCGATGAGCAGTTCTTC.